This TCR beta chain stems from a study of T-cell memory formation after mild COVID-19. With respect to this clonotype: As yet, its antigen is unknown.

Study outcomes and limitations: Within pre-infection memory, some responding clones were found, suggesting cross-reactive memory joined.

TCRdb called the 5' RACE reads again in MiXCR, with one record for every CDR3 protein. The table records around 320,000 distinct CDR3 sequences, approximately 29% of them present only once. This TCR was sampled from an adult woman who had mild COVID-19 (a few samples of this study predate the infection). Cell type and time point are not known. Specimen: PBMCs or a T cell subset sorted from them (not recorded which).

For the CDR3, the DNA is TGTGCCAGCAGGGGGACAGGGCCGGAGACCCAGTACTTC. As protein: CASRGTGPETQYF. The chain uses TRBV7-9 and TRBJ2-5, with 9 bases that match TRBD1. Trimming at V came to 6 bases and at J to 5 bases, leaving 4 bases not matched to a gene. From germline, CDR1 is SEHNR and CDR2 FQNEAQ (reference sequence). CDR3 length equals 13 residues.